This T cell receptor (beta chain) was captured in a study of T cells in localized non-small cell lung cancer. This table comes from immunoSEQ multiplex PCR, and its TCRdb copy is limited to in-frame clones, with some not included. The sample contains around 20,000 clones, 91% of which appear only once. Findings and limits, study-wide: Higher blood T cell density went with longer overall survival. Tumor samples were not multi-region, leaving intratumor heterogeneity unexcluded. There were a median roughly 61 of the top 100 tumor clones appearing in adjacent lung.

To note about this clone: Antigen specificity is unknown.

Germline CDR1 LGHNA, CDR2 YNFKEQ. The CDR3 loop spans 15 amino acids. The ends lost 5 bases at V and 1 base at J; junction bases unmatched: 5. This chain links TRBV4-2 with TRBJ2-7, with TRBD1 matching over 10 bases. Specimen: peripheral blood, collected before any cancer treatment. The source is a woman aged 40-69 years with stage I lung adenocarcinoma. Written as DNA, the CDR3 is TGTGCCAGCAGCTTGGGACAGGGGTTTTCCTACGAGCAGTACTTC. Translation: CASSLGQGFSYEQYF.